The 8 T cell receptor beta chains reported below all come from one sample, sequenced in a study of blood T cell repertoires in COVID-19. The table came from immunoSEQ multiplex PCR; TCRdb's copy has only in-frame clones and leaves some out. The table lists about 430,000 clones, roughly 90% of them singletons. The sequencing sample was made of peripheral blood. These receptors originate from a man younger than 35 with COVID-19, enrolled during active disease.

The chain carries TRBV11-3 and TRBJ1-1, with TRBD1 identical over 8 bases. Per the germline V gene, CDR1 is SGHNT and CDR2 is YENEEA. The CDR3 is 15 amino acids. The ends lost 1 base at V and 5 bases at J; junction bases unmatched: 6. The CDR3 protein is CASSLGTGRWTEAFF. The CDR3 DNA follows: TGTGCCAGCAGCTTAGGGACAGGGAGGTGGACTGAAGCTTTCTTT.

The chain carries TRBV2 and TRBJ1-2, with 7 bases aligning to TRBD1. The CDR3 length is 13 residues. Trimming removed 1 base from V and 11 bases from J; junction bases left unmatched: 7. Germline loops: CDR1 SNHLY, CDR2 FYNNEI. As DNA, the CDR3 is TGTGCCAGCAGTGAAGGCAGGGGGGATAGGTACACCTTC. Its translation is CASSEGRGDRYTF.

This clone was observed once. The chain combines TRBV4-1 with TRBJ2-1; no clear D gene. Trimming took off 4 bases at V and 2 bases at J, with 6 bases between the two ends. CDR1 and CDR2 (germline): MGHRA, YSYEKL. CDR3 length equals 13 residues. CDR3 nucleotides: TGCGCCAGCAGCCCCCTCCCCTACAATGAGCAGTTCTTC. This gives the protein CASSPLPYNEQFF.

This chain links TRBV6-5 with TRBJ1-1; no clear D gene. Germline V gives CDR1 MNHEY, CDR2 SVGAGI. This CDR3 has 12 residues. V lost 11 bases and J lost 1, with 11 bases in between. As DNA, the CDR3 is TGTGCCGTCCAACTCGCGAACACTGAAGCTTTCTTT. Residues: CAVQLANTEAFF.

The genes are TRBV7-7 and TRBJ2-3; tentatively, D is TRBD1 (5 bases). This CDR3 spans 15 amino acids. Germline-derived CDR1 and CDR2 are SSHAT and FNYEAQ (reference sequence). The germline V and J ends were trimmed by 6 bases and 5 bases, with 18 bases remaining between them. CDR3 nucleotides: TGTGCCAGCAGATACGGCTCAGGGTACGAAGATACGCAGTATTTT. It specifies CASRYGSGYEDTQYF.

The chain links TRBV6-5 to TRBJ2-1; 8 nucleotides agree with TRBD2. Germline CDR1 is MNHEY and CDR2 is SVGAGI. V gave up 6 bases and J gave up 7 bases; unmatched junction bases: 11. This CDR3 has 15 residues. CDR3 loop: CASRAHSGALNEQFF. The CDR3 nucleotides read TGTGCCAGCAGGGCTCATAGCGGGGCCTTAAATGAGCAGTTCTTC.

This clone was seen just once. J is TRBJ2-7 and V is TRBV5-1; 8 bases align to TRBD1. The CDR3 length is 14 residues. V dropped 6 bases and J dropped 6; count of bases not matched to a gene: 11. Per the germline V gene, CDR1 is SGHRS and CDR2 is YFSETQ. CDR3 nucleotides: TGCGCCAGCAAGGTAGGGACAGGACCGTCCGAGCAGTACTTC. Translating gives CASKVGTGPSEQYF.

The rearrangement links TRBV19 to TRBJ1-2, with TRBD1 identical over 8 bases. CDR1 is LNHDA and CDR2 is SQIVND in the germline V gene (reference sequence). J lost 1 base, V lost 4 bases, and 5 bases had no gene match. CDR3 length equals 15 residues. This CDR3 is CASSRVQGDNYGYTF. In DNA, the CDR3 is TGTGCCAGTAGTAGGGTACAGGGGGATAACTATGGCTACACCTTC.